One T cell receptor beta chain is described in this entry. The sample comes from a study of blood T cell repertoires in COVID-19. Background on the study: T cells, B-cell-depleted T cells, or PBMCs provided the cDNA or gDNA that served as material.

Participants spanned ages about 18 to 100 years and resided in 20 to 30 US areas. Original processing notes: Estimates of nucleated cell counts were drawn from the amplification of reference gene primers. Only in-frame clones appear in the TCRdb table, and some are missing; sequencing was by immunoSEQ multiplex PCR. D and trimming were read from the DNA, whereas the V and J calls and clone size are those reported in that table. This sample has roughly 500,000 clones, with about 88% found just once. Material for sequencing was PBMCs or T cells enriched from blood (not recorded which). The TCR comes from a woman aged 55 to 70 who had recovered from COVID-19.

DNA for the CDR3: TGTGCCAGCAGTCCACGACAAGATGAAAAACTGTTTTTT. Encoded protein: CASSPRQDEKLFF. The chain couples TRBV27 to TRBJ1-4; D gene unclear. This CDR3 is built from 13 residues. V dropped 5 bases and J dropped 6 bases, with 10 bases sitting between them. Germline CDR1 reads MNHEY; CDR2 reads SMNVEV (reference sequence).